This T cell receptor (beta chain) stems from a study of neurological immune-mediated disorders. V lost 0 bases, J lost 3 bases, and 9 bases lay in between. Germline V CDR1 and CDR2: SGHRS, YFSETQ. The CDR3 extends over 15 amino acids. One entry per CDR3 protein, called by TCRdb with MiXCR from the 5' RACE reads. The sample has 15,000 to 20,000 distinct CDR3 sequences, approximately 8% seen once. This clonotype has at least ten counts. Sequenced material: CD8+ T cells from blood. V is TRBV5-1 and J is TRBJ1-4, with D maybe TRBD1 (5 bases). The sequence was collected from a woman in her twenties or thirties with HTLV-1-associated myelopathy (HAM/TSP). CDR3 region: CASSLGSGPNEKLFF. The CDR3 DNA is TGCGCCAGCAGCTTGGGGTCAGGGCCTAATGAAAAACTGTTTTTT.